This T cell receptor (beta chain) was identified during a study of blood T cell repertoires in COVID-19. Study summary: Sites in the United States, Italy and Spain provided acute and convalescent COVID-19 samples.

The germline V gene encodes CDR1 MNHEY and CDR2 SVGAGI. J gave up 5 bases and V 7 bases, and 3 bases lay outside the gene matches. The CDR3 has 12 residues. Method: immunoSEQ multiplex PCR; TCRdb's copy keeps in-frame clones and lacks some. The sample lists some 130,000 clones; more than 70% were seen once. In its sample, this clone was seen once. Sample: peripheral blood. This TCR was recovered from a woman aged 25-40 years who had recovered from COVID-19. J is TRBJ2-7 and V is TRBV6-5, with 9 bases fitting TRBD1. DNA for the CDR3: TGTGCCAGCATGGACAGGGGAGACGAGCAGTACTTC. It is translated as CASMDRGDEQYF.